Only a few counts were recorded for the clone carrying this T cell receptor (beta chain). The target antigen is unknown. The data originate from a study of TIL therapy for anti-PD-1-resistant metastatic lung cancer. At the level of the study: Median tumor mutation burden was roughly 1.4 mutations per megabase.

This was the immunoSEQ v3 assay. Libraries were sequenced to some 2 million read pairs (survey) or roughly 5-6.5 million (deep). TCRdb's table, derived via immunoSEQ multiplex PCR, lists solely in-frame clones and lacks some. The sample consists of 50,000 to 60,000 clones, more than 80% of them appearing once. Overall study results and limits: This highly selected cohort may not generalize to typical lung cancer patients.

Time point of the sample: pre-treatment sample, taken before nivolumab and TIL therapy. Patients were adults with stage 4 NSCLC. This specimen was blood, taken at baseline. The TCR sequence derives from a person aged 25 to 85 with non-small cell lung cancer.

CDR3 DNA sequence: TGCGCCAGCAGTGAGAGCGGTACTGAAAAACTGTTTTTT. Translated: CASSESGTEKLFF. V and J are TRBV10-1 and TRBJ1-4; no definite D call. Germline V CDR1 and CDR2: WNHNN, SYGVQD (reference sequence). This CDR3 spans 13 amino acids. The V and J ends lost 2 bases and 7 bases respectively, with 8 bases between them.